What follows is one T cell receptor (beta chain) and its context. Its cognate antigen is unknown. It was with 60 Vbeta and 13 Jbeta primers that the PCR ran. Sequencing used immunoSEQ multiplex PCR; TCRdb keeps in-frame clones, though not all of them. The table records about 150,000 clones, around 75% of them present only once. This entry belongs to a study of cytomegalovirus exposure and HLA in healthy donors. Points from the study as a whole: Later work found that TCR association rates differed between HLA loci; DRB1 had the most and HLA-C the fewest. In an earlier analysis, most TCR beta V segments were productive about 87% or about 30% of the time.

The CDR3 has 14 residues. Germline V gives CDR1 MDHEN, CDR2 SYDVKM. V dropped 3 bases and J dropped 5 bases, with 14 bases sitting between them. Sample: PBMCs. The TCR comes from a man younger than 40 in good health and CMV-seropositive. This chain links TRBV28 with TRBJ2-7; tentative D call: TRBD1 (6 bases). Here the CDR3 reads CASSFPSGANEQYF. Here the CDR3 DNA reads TGTGCCAGCAGTTTCCCCTCAGGGGCGAACGAGCAGTACTTC.